This is a list of T cell receptor beta chains from one sample in a study of T-cell memory formation after mild COVID-19. MiXCR, applied by TCRdb to the 5' RACE reads, yields one record per CDR3 protein. The sample holds about 240,000 distinct CDR3 sequences, 8% to 9.5% seen once. The material sequenced was PBMCs or a T cell subset sorted from them (not recorded which). The receptors derive from a man younger than 35 who had mild COVID-19 (a few samples of this study predate the infection). Cell type and time point are not known. The CDR3 runs from the conserved cysteine through the conserved F or W. Fields, in order: CDR3 protein, CDR3 DNA, J gene, D gene, V gene, clone size, CDR3 length. A D gene is named only where the DNA matches it firmly. The listing skips clone size in some rows; elsewhere it reads once, few, many or a size class.

cdr3_aa: CASSLGEAGTASEKLFF; cdr3_nt: TGTGCCAGCAGCTTAGGGGAGGCGGGGACAGCCTCTGAAAAACTGTTTTTT; j_call: TRBJ1-4; d_call: TRBD1; v_call: TRBV11-2; clone_size: few; cdr3_length: 17
cdr3_aa: CASSLVAGLSTDTQYF; cdr3_nt: TGTGCCAGCAGCTTAGTGGCGGGGTTGAGCACAGATACGCAGTATTTT; j_call: TRBJ2-3; d_call: NA; v_call: TRBV7-2; clone_size: many; cdr3_length: 16
cdr3_aa: CASKLAGGPLTDTQYF; cdr3_nt: TGTGCCAGCAAGTTAGCGGGGGGCCCCCTCACAGATACGCAGTATTTT; j_call: TRBJ2-3; d_call: TRBD2; v_call: TRBV28; clone_size: few; cdr3_length: 16
cdr3_aa: CASSQASGGLSEQFF; cdr3_nt: TGTGCCAGCAGCCAAGCCAGCGGGGGGCTAAGTGAGCAGTTCTTC; j_call: TRBJ2-1; d_call: TRBD2; v_call: TRBV7-3; clone_size: few; cdr3_length: 15
cdr3_aa: CASSSGGLGDTQYF; cdr3_nt: TGTGCCAGCAGCAGCGGGGGACTGGGAGATACGCAGTATTTT; j_call: TRBJ2-3; d_call: TRBD2; v_call: TRBV28; clone_size: few; cdr3_length: 14
cdr3_aa: CSGELWAYQETQYF; cdr3_nt: TGCAGCGGTGAGCTCTGGGCGTACCAAGAGACCCAGTACTTC; j_call: TRBJ2-5; d_call: NA; v_call: TRBV29-1; clone_size: many; cdr3_length: 14
cdr3_aa: CASSERTGSNTGELFF; cdr3_nt: TGCGCCAGCAGCGAAAGGACAGGTTCGAACACCGGGGAGCTGTTTTTT; j_call: TRBJ2-2; d_call: TRBD1; v_call: TRBV5-1; clone_size: few; cdr3_length: 16
cdr3_aa: CASSPALADTQYF; cdr3_nt: TGTGCCAGCAGCCCCGCCCTTGCAGATACGCAGTATTTT; j_call: TRBJ2-3; d_call: NA; v_call: TRBV7-2; clone_size: NA; cdr3_length: 13
cdr3_aa: CASSQDRGVINEKLFF; cdr3_nt: TGCGCCAGCAGCCAAGATCGAGGCGTCATCAATGAAAAACTGTTTTTT; j_call: TRBJ1-4; d_call: NA; v_call: TRBV4-1; clone_size: NA; cdr3_length: 16
cdr3_aa: CSARDLLAGDQNIQYF; cdr3_nt: TGCAGTGCTAGAGATCTCCTAGCGGGGGACCAAAACATTCAGTACTTC; j_call: TRBJ2-4; d_call: TRBD2; v_call: TRBV20-1; clone_size: few; cdr3_length: 16
cdr3_aa: CASSPRPDDGYTF; cdr3_nt: TGTGCCAGCTCCCCCCGGCCGGACGATGGCTACACCTTC; j_call: TRBJ1-2; d_call: NA; v_call: TRBV5-6; clone_size: NA; cdr3_length: 13
cdr3_aa: CASSLQGWYGYTF; cdr3_nt: TGTGCCAGCAGTTTACAGGGGTGGTATGGCTACACCTTC; j_call: TRBJ1-2; d_call: NA; v_call: TRBV12-3/TRBV12-4; clone_size: NA; cdr3_length: 13
cdr3_aa: CASSLVVYTDTQYF; cdr3_nt: TGTGCCAGCAGCTTAGTGGTGTACACAGATACGCAGTATTTT; j_call: TRBJ2-3; d_call: NA; v_call: TRBV11-2; clone_size: NA; cdr3_length: 14
cdr3_aa: CAIRGTGYEQYF; cdr3_nt: TGTGCCATCAGGGGGACAGGCTACGAGCAGTACTTC; j_call: TRBJ2-7; d_call: TRBD1; v_call: TRBV10-3; clone_size: NA; cdr3_length: 12
cdr3_aa: CASSLTGRVGGEQYF; cdr3_nt: TGTGCCAGCAGTTTGACTGGACGGGTAGGAGGCGAGCAGTACTTC; j_call: TRBJ2-7; d_call: NA; v_call: TRBV12-3/TRBV12-4; clone_size: few; cdr3_length: 15
cdr3_aa: CASSLGTDSSYEQYF; cdr3_nt: TGCGCCAGCAGCCTCGGGACTGACAGCTCCTACGAGCAGTACTTC; j_call: TRBJ2-7; d_call: NA; v_call: TRBV5-1; clone_size: many; cdr3_length: 15
cdr3_aa: CASSFNGQGYYEQYF; cdr3_nt: TGTGCCAGCAGTTTCAATGGACAGGGTTACTACGAGCAGTACTTC; j_call: TRBJ2-7; d_call: TRBD1; v_call: TRBV12-3/TRBV12-4; clone_size: NA; cdr3_length: 15
cdr3_aa: CASSLMVAGETQYF; cdr3_nt: TGTGCCAGCAGCTTAATGGTGGCGGGGGAGACCCAGTACTTC; j_call: TRBJ2-5; d_call: NA; v_call: TRBV7-2; clone_size: many; cdr3_length: 14
cdr3_aa: CASSPGNRGHDQPQHF; cdr3_nt: TGTGCCAGCAGCCCAGGGAACAGGGGACACGATCAGCCCCAGCATTTT; j_call: TRBJ1-5; d_call: TRBD1; v_call: TRBV5-6; clone_size: few; cdr3_length: 16
cdr3_aa: CASSGGGLEQFF; cdr3_nt: TGTGCCAGCAGTGGAGGGGGCCTTGAGCAGTTCTTC; j_call: TRBJ2-1; d_call: NA; v_call: TRBV6-5; clone_size: few; cdr3_length: 12
cdr3_aa: CASWLAGDNEQFF; cdr3_nt: TGTGCCAGCTGGCTAGCGGGGGACAATGAGCAGTTCTTC; j_call: TRBJ2-1; d_call: TRBD2; v_call: TRBV6-2/TRBV6-3; clone_size: NA; cdr3_length: 13
cdr3_aa: CASRGLGLTQDDEQFF; cdr3_nt: TGCGCCAGCAGGGGTCTGGGTTTGACACAGGACGATGAGCAGTTCTTC; j_call: TRBJ2-1; d_call: NA; v_call: TRBV5-1; clone_size: NA; cdr3_length: 16
cdr3_aa: CSARDVLGGYEQYF; cdr3_nt: TGCAGTGCTAGAGATGTATTGGGGGGGTACGAGCAGTACTTC; j_call: TRBJ2-7; d_call: TRBD2; v_call: TRBV20-1; clone_size: NA; cdr3_length: 14
cdr3_aa: CASSQQGATGELFF; cdr3_nt: TGTGCCAGCAGCCAACAGGGGGCCACCGGGGAGCTGTTTTTT; j_call: TRBJ2-2; d_call: TRBD1; v_call: TRBV11-2; clone_size: few; cdr3_length: 14
cdr3_aa: CASSLWLSGANEQFF; cdr3_nt: TGTGCCAGCAGCTTGTGGTTGTCGGGGGCCAATGAGCAGTTCTTC; j_call: TRBJ2-1; d_call: NA; v_call: TRBV7-2; clone_size: few; cdr3_length: 15
cdr3_aa: CASSPRGGAGKLFF; cdr3_nt: TGTGCCAGCAGCCCTCGGGGGGGGGCCGGAAAACTGTTTTTT; j_call: TRBJ1-4; d_call: NA; v_call: TRBV7-2; clone_size: many; cdr3_length: 14
cdr3_aa: CASSYSLTGDNSPLHF; cdr3_nt: TGTGCCAGCAGTTACTCATTGACAGGGGATAATTCACCCCTCCACTTT; j_call: TRBJ1-6; d_call: TRBD1; v_call: TRBV6-5; clone_size: NA; cdr3_length: 16
cdr3_aa: CASSLVEKLFF; cdr3_nt: TGTGCCAGCAGCTTAGTGGAAAAACTGTTTTTT; j_call: TRBJ1-4; d_call: NA; v_call: TRBV7-9; clone_size: few; cdr3_length: 11
cdr3_aa: CASSLGGSNEKLFF; cdr3_nt: TGTGCCAGCAGCTTAGGGGGATCTAATGAAAAACTGTTTTTT; j_call: TRBJ1-4; d_call: NA; v_call: TRBV7-9; clone_size: few; cdr3_length: 14
cdr3_aa: CASSLSQNQPQHF; cdr3_nt: TGTGCCAGCAGTTTAAGTCAGAATCAGCCCCAGCATTTT; j_call: TRBJ1-5; d_call: NA; v_call: TRBV12-3/TRBV12-4; clone_size: many; cdr3_length: 13
cdr3_aa: CASSVTPGATDTQYF; cdr3_nt: TGTGCCAGCAGCGTAACCCCGGGAGCCACAGATACGCAGTATTTT; j_call: TRBJ2-3; d_call: NA; v_call: TRBV9; clone_size: few; cdr3_length: 15
cdr3_aa: CASSPLQRGANYGYTF; cdr3_nt: TGTGCCAGCTCACCACTCCAACGGGGGGCTAACTATGGCTACACCTTC; j_call: TRBJ1-2; d_call: NA; v_call: TRBV18; clone_size: NA; cdr3_length: 16
cdr3_aa: CASSVTSGESYEQYF; cdr3_nt: TGTGCCAGCAGCGTAACTAGCGGGGAATCCTACGAGCAGTACTTC; j_call: TRBJ2-7; d_call: TRBD2; v_call: TRBV7-2; clone_size: few; cdr3_length: 15
cdr3_aa: CASSLGPGQSNTYEQYF; cdr3_nt: TGTGCCAGCAGCTTGGGGCCAGGACAGAGTAATACCTACGAGCAGTACTTC; j_call: TRBJ2-7; d_call: NA; v_call: TRBV5-6; clone_size: many; cdr3_length: 17
cdr3_aa: CASSEVAGKQFF; cdr3_nt: TGTGCCAGCAGTGAAGTGGCGGGGAAGCAGTTCTTC; j_call: TRBJ2-1; d_call: NA; v_call: TRBV25-1; clone_size: NA; cdr3_length: 12
cdr3_aa: CATSRELAGGLTDTQYF; cdr3_nt: TGTGCCACCAGCAGAGAGCTAGCGGGGGGCCTCACAGATACGCAGTATTTT; j_call: TRBJ2-3; d_call: TRBD2; v_call: TRBV15; clone_size: few; cdr3_length: 17
cdr3_aa: CASRPTGGRTEAFF; cdr3_nt: TGTGCCAGCAGGCCGACAGGGGGACGCACTGAAGCTTTCTTT; j_call: TRBJ1-1; d_call: TRBD1; v_call: TRBV6-2/TRBV6-3; clone_size: NA; cdr3_length: 14
cdr3_aa: CASSQDIPGTQETQYF; cdr3_nt: TGCGCCAGCAGCCAAGACATACCAGGCACTCAAGAGACCCAGTACTTC; j_call: TRBJ2-5; d_call: NA; v_call: TRBV4-3; clone_size: few; cdr3_length: 16
cdr3_aa: CAITEQGALNEQFF; cdr3_nt: TGTGCCATCACCGAACAGGGGGCGTTAAATGAGCAGTTCTTC; j_call: TRBJ2-1; d_call: TRBD1; v_call: TRBV10-3; clone_size: few; cdr3_length: 14
cdr3_aa: CASSVGVYNEQFF; cdr3_nt: TGTGCCAGCAGCGTAGGAGTCTACAATGAGCAGTTCTTC; j_call: TRBJ2-1; d_call: NA; v_call: TRBV9; clone_size: many; cdr3_length: 13
cdr3_aa: CATSDRGTGGEQFF; cdr3_nt: TGTGCCACCAGTGATCGGGGGACAGGGGGTGAGCAGTTCTTC; j_call: TRBJ2-1; d_call: TRBD1; v_call: TRBV24-1; clone_size: few; cdr3_length: 14